The 22 T cell receptor beta chains given below trace back to one sample, sequenced in a study of blood T cell repertoires in COVID-19. Sequencing was performed with immunoSEQ multiplex PCR; in TCRdb, only in-frame clones are kept and a portion is missing. This sample has 120,000 or so clones, with about 80% found just once. The sequenced material came from peripheral blood. These receptors all come from a human donor in a cohort sampled during active COVID-19.

The chain employs TRBV7-6 and TRBJ2-5, with 8 bases matching TRBD1. This CDR3 has 15 amino acids. The ends lost 5 bases at V and 1 base at J; junction bases unmatched: 6. Germline V gene lookup returns CDR1 SGHVS and CDR2 FNYEAQ. The CDR3 reads CASSLTDRGQETQYF. In DNA form, the CDR3 reads TGTGCCAGCAGCCTCACAGACAGGGGCCAAGAGACCCAGTACTTC.

The V gene is TRBV5-1, the J gene TRBJ1-4, with TRBD1 matching 8 bases. The CDR3 has 16 residues. Germline trimming cut 0 bases from V and 0 bases from J; bases unmatched to any gene: 1. CDR1 and CDR2 (germline): SGHRS, YFSETQ. CDR3 sequence: CASSLGQGTTNEKLFF. The DNA of the CDR3 is TGCGCCAGCAGCTTGGGACAGGGGACAACTAATGAAAAACTGTTTTTT.

In regard to this clone: The same CDR3 can be traced to other DNA sequences in this sample. This chain joins TRBV18 and TRBJ1-2, with no clear D. With 2 bases removed from V and 6 bases from J, the gap between germline ends came to 10 bases. Germline CDR1 is KGHSH and CDR2 is LQKENI. The CDR3 consists of 13 residues. The DNA of the CDR3 is TGTGCCAGCTCACCAGGTTCCTCAGATGGCTACACCTTC. Translation gives CASSPGSSDGYTF. The variable domain in full, with the rest retrieved from reference TRBV18 and TRBJ1-2, is NAGVMQNPRHLVRRRGQEARLRCSPMKGHSHVYWYRQLPEEGLKFMVYLQKENIIDESGMPKERFSAEFPKEGPSILRIQQVVRGDSAAYFCASSPGSSDGYTFGSGTRLTVV.

V usage is TRBV14 and J usage is TRBJ2-5; TRBD2 aligns across 15 bases. The germline V gene encodes CDR1 SGHDN and CDR2 FVKESK. The CDR3 is 15 residues long. Unmatched junction bases numbered 7, after V lost 9 bases and J lost 5 bases. In DNA form, the CDR3 reads TGTGCCAGTTCGCCCGGACTAGCGGGAGGGGAGACCCAGTACTTC. Translation: CASSPGLAGGETQYF.

This sequence joins TRBV9 and TRBJ1-1, with D possibly being TRBD1 (6 bases). V lost 0 bases to trimming and J lost 0 bases, with 6 bases between them. The CDR3 consists of 14 residues. Looked up from germline, CDR1 is SGDLS and CDR2 is YYNGEE. The DNA for the CDR3 is TGTGCCAGCAGCGTAGGACAGGTGAACACTGAAGCTTTCTTT. Its protein is CASSVGQVNTEAFF. Drawing the rest from reference TRBV9 and TRBJ1-1, the complete variable domain is DSGVTQTPKHLITATGQRVTLRCSPRSGDLSVYWYQQSLDQGLQFLIQYYNGEERAKGNILERFSAQQFPDLHSELNLSSLELGDSALYFCASSVGQVNTEAFFGQGTRLTVV.

The count of this clone is one. The rearrangement links TRBV6-6 to TRBJ2-7, with 8 bases identical to TRBD1. CDR1 MNHNY and CDR2 SVGAGI come from the germline V gene (reference sequence). There are 14 residues in the CDR3. With 7 bases clipped from V and 6 bases from J, the junction kept 11 bases outside the gene matches. This CDR3 is CASKRQGPGSEQYF. DNA of the CDR3: TGTGCCAGCAAAAGACAGGGGCCGGGTAGCGAGCAGTACTTC.

The chain has TRBV3-1 (or the pseudogene TRBV3-2) and TRBJ1-2; D may be TRBD1 (5 bases). Per the germline V gene, CDR1 is LGHDT and CDR2 is YNNKEL (reference sequence). This CDR3 is 14 amino acids long. Between the trimmed V and J ends, which lost 7 bases and 0 bases, there was a span of 12 bases. Here the CDR3 reads CASTQQESNYGYTF. The CDR3 DNA reads TGTGCCAGCACTCAACAGGAATCTAACTATGGCTACACCTTC.

This chain joins TRBV6-4 and TRBJ2-1; 12 nucleotides agree with TRBD2. Germline V gene sequence: CDR1 MRHNA, CDR2 SNTAGT. V dropped 3 bases and J dropped 9; count of bases not matched to a gene: 18. The length of the CDR3 is 19 residues. Written as DNA, the CDR3 is TGTGCCAGCAGTGATCAGTTTGGACTAGCGGGACGAGGGGTGGGTGAGCAGTTCTTC. Its protein is CASSDQFGLAGRGVGEQFF.

The chain employs TRBV5-6 and TRBJ1-1, with 7 bases identical to TRBD1. J gave up 1 base and V 1 base, and 4 bases lay outside the gene matches. Germline values: CDR1 SGHDT, CDR2 YYEEEE. CDR3 length: 15 residues. The DNA for the CDR3 is TGTGCCAGCAGCTTGTTAAGGGGGCCGAACACTGAAGCTTTCTTT. Protein sequence: CASSLLRGPNTEAFF. The variable domain in full, with the rest retrieved from reference TRBV5-6 and TRBJ1-1, is DAGVTQSPTHLIKTRGQQVTLRCSPKSGHDTVSWYQQALGQGPQFIFQYYEEEERQRGNFPDRFSGHQFPNYSSELNVNALLLGDSALYLCASSLLRGPNTEAFFGQGTRLTVV.

The chain links TRBV3-1 (or the pseudogene TRBV3-2) to TRBJ2-7; the D is unclear. Germline V gene sequence: CDR1 LGHDT, CDR2 YNNKEL (reference sequence). This CDR3 comprises 14 residues. V lost 5 bases to trimming and J lost 6 bases, with 17 bases between them. The CDR3 protein is CASSFRAFPGEQYF. As DNA, the CDR3 is TGTGCCAGCAGCTTCCGCGCCTTCCCCGGCGAGCAGTACTTC.

This chain connects TRBV27 to TRBJ2-7, with a possible D match to TRBD2 (6 bases). This CDR3 has 14 amino acids. Looked up from germline, CDR1 is MNHEY and CDR2 is SMNVEV (reference sequence). V dropped 2 bases and J dropped 6 bases, with 14 bases sitting between them. The CDR3 DNA is TGTGCCAGCAGTTTAGAGGGGACTCTTCGCGAGCAGTACTTC. Translating gives CASSLEGTLREQYF.

The chain employs TRBV6-5 and TRBJ2-1; 8 nucleotides match TRBD2. Per the germline V gene, CDR1 is MNHEY and CDR2 is SVGAGI. J gave up 1 base and V 7 bases, and 6 bases lay outside the gene matches. This CDR3 has 15 residues. CDR3 nucleotides: TGTGCCAGCACTGGGACTAGTGGTTCCTACAATGAGCAGTTCTTC. Its protein product is CASTGTSGSYNEQFF.

The J gene is TRBJ1-1, the V gene TRBV5-1; no clear D. CDR1 SGHRS and CDR2 YFSETQ come from the germline V gene. This CDR3 has 15 amino acids. V was pared by 2 bases and J by 2 bases, with 13 bases between. The CDR3 sequence: CASSFGGTGNTEAFF. DNA of the CDR3: TGCGCCAGCAGCTTTGGAGGAACGGGTAACACTGAAGCTTTCTTT. The full variable domain, its missing parts supplied by reference TRBV5-1 and TRBJ1-1, is KAGVTQTPRYLIKTRGQQVTLSCSPISGHRSVSWYQQTPGQGLQFLFEYFSETQRNKGNFPGRFSGRQFSNSRSEMNVSTLELGDSALYLCASSFGGTGNTEAFFGQGTRLTVV.

There are a few counts of this clone. CDR3 sequence (DNA): TGTGCCAGCTCCCTTGGGGGGGATAGCAATCAGCCCCAGCATTTT. Residues: CASSLGGDSNQPQHF. The chain is built from TRBV18 and TRBJ1-5; the D gene is possibly TRBD1 (5 bases). In germline, CDR1 is KGHSH, CDR2 LQKENI. There are 15 residues in the CDR3. V lost 6 bases to trimming and J lost 0 bases, with 12 bases between them.

A single count supports this clone. In DNA form, the CDR3 reads TGTGCCAGCAGCCGGGGGTCGACAGGGGGCTATAGCAATCAGCCCCAGCATTTT. Protein: CASSRGSTGGYSNQPQHF. The V and J genes are TRBV6-2 or TRBV6-3 and TRBJ1-5; TRBD1 matches 10 bases. Unmatched junction bases numbered 11, after V lost 6 bases and J lost 0 bases. This CDR3 has 18 residues. Germline V gene lookup returns CDR1 MNHEY and CDR2 SVGEGT.

The V gene is TRBV28, the J gene TRBJ1-6; 7 positions match TRBD1. The CDR3 has 10 residues. Trimming took 7 bases from V and 16 from J; bases not matched to a gene: 4. CDR1 is MDHEN, CDR2 SYDVKM, per germline. The CDR3 loop reads CASMGDRLHF. The CDR3 DNA reads as TGTGCCAGCATGGGGGACAGACTCCACTTT.

The chain joins TRBV6-5 to TRBJ2-5, with 7 bases identical to TRBD1. The V gene end was trimmed by 8 bases and the J gene end by 3 bases; junction bases not matched to a gene: 6. Germline CDR1 and CDR2: MNHEY and SVGAGI. The CDR3 spans 13 residues. This CDR3 reads CASLPGQKETQYF. The CDR3, as DNA: TGTGCCAGCCTCCCGGGACAGAAAGAGACCCAGTACTTC.

This chain joins TRBV30 and TRBJ2-1; 7 positions agree with TRBD2. CDR3 length: 17 amino acids. V shed 1 base and J 5 bases; nucleotides not matched to a gene: 14. Germline V gene data show CDR1 as GTSNPN and CDR2 as SVGIG (reference sequence). The CDR3 DNA reads TGTGCCTGGAGTGAGACCTTGCCCGCGGGAGTAAACAATGAGCAGTTCTTC. This gives the protein CAWSETLPAGVNNEQFF.

CDR3 protein: CASRRGLYYEQFF. CDR3 nucleotides: TGTGCCAGCAGGAGGGGGCTTTACTATGAGCAGTTCTTC. The chain recombines TRBV28 with TRBJ2-1, with 7 bases aligning to TRBD1. With 6 bases clipped from V and 8 bases from J, the junction kept 7 bases outside the gene matches. CDR1 is MDHEN, CDR2 SYDVKM, per germline. The CDR3 has 13 residues.

This chain uses TRBV18 with TRBJ2-3; 11 bases match TRBD2. The CDR3 sequence is 19 residues long. The germline V gene has CDR1 KGHSH and CDR2 LQKENI. V gave up 5 bases and J gave up 0 bases; unmatched junction bases: 13. The CDR3: CASSSRRSRTSGSTDTQYF. In DNA form, the CDR3 reads TGTGCCAGCTCATCGAGACGCTCACGGACTAGCGGGAGCACAGATACGCAGTATTTT.

The V gene is TRBV6-4, the J gene TRBJ1-2; no firm D call. The germline V and J ends were trimmed by 5 bases and 2 bases, with 9 bases remaining between them. Per the germline V gene, CDR1 is MRHNA and CDR2 is SNTAGT. The CDR3 is 13 residues long. CDR3 coding DNA: TGTGCCAGCAGTTTACAGCTAAACTATGGCTACACCTTC. Protein sequence: CASSLQLNYGYTF.

The chain combines TRBV6-5 with TRBJ2-1; weak D call: TRBD1 (6 bases). The CDR3 is 12 residues long. Germline V lookup: CDR1 MNHEY, CDR2 SVGAGI. V lost 3 bases and J 10 bases, leaving 10 bases between the germline ends. The CDR3 region has the DNA TGTGCCAGCAGTTATCGTGGACAGGAGCAGTTCTTC. It specifies CASSYRGQEQFF.